This entry describes one TCR beta chain. The antigen it recognizes is unknown. There are no base qualities to consult, and no much larger clone falls within one base. The data derive from a study of blood T cell repertoires in COVID-19 (dated by TCRdb to about 2020). For the wider study: Samples covering the acute and convalescent phases of COVID-19 were provided by collaborators in the United States, Italy and Spain. The prospective study material was composed of cDNA or gDNA derived from T cells, B-cell-depleted T cells, or PBMCs. Subjects who had been exposed to COVID-19, were actively infected with it, or had recovered from it provided the deeply sampled blood TCRbeta repertoires that made up the dataset. The repertoires were released in a freely available public database intended as a resource for research on the immune response to SARS-CoV-2. Samples came from the ongoing ImmuneRACE study (first 160 participants) plus 1,254 subjects from 6 global collaborators. Sample metadata almost always included a de-identified subject ID, COVID-19 status, age in years and sex. Where available, HLA class I and class II types were taken from metadata supplied by the sample provider and were not determined by assay-based typing.

Here is what the overall study found, with its caveats: The quantity of clinical and demographic metadata differed by source and by participant and was supplied without curation.

The germline V gene yields LGHNT for CDR1 and FRNRAP for CDR2. The CDR3 covers 13 residues, taking in both the cysteine and the phenylalanine. Only CDR3 DNA remains: 39 bases, in frame from the first base. Trimming at the junction amounts to 6 bases on V and 5 bases on J, and the germline ends lie 13 bases apart. Whole blood was collected in K2EDTA tubes by collaborating institutions according to the institutions' own protocols. For TCRbeta analysis, collaborators shipped samples as frozen whole blood, isolated PBMCs, or DNA extracted from either of those sample types. TCRbeta CDR3 regions were amplified from genomic DNA using the immunoSEQ Assay, a bias-controlled multiplex PCR. Under the source paper's analysis protocol: The number of nucleated cells in each sample was estimated from the amplification of reference gene primers within the assay. Sequence reads were collapsed and filtered to measure the absolute abundance of every unique TCRbeta CDR3 rearrangement. For each sample, productive Simpson clonality was calculated as the square root of Simpson's diversity index across productive rearrangements. TCRdb holds this immuneACCESS table with in-frame rearrangements only. Some clones are missing; in checked studies, unresolved V genes explain under half, and the rest has no known cause. That table supplies the V and J calls and clone size; D and trimming were determined from the DNA. This sample lists a few hundred thousand clones; 86% were detected once. Approximately 13% of the sample lies in the top ten.

The TCR was taken from a man older than 75 with acute or convalescent COVID-19. Input material: peripheral blood. This sequence uses TRBV12-5 and TRBJ2-5; TRBD2 might be the D gene, on 7 matching bases. CDR3 protein: CASGNTGGETQYF. The DNA sequence is TGTGCTAGTGGGAACACGGGGGGCGAGACCCAGTACTTC.